The 25 T cell receptor beta chains in this list originate from one sample, sequenced in a study of Ad26.COV2.S vaccination and SARS-CoV-2 variants. Profiled with immunoSEQ multiplex PCR; TCRdb holds only in-frame clones, not every one. The sample shows roughly 380,000 clones, approximately 90% of them seen only once. This sample comprised peripheral blood, obtained after recovery from COVID-19. The receptors were gathered from a human donor who had recovered from COVID-19.

This clone appeared a single time. This chain connects TRBV19 to TRBJ2-1; no firm D call. The ends were cut back, 1 base at V and 4 bases at J, with 2 bases in the middle. CDR3 length: 12 residues. Germline assignment: CDR1 LNHDA and CDR2 SQIVND (reference sequence). The CDR3 spells CASSIGYNEQFF. The CDR3 region has the DNA TGTGCCAGTAGTATAGGGTACAATGAGCAGTTCTTC.

V is TRBV9 and J is TRBJ2-2; 7 bases fit TRBD2. In germline, CDR1 is SGDLS, CDR2 YYNGEE. Germline trimming cut 2 bases from V and 6 bases from J; bases unmatched to any gene: 1. The CDR3 loop spans 13 amino acids. CDR3 sequence reads: CASSVRGAGELFF. CDR3 nucleotides: TGTGCCAGCAGCGTCCGGGGGGCCGGGGAGCTGTTTTTT.

The genes are TRBV11-3 and TRBJ1-1; D is undetermined. The V gene's germline CDR1 is SGHNT and CDR2 YENEEA. The CDR3 sequence is 13 residues long. Between the trimmed V and J ends, which lost 1 base and 6 bases, there was a span of 9 bases. The CDR3 here is CASSLVRGSEAFF. DNA for the CDR3: TGTGCCAGCAGCTTAGTTCGGGGTTCTGAAGCTTTCTTT.

V gene TRBV7-9 combines with J gene TRBJ1-2; D call uncertain. Germline CDR1 SEHNR, CDR2 FQNEAQ (reference sequence). The CDR3 totals 16 residues. V lost 4 bases, J lost 6 bases, and 21 bases lay in between. The DNA for the CDR3 is TGTGCCAGCAGCTCCCCCGACACTGTATCATGGCATGGCTACACCTTC. Protein sequence: CASSSPDTVSWHGYTF.

The rearrangement uses TRBV6-5 and TRBJ1-4; D possibly corresponds to TRBD1 (6 bases). The CDR3 spans 15 residues. V lost 0 bases, J lost 8 bases, and 13 bases lay in between. The germline gives CDR1 MNHEY, CDR2 SVGAGI. CDR3 protein: CASSYSEGTGEKLFF. The DNA for the CDR3 is TGTGCCAGCAGTTACTCGGAGGGCACAGGGGAAAAACTGTTTTTT.

The CDR3 is CASSLRPVAGVNEKLFF. The DNA for the CDR3 is TGCGCCAGCAGCTTACGCCCCGTGGCAGGAGTTAATGAAAAACTGTTTTTT. J is TRBJ1-4 and V is TRBV5-1; D gene ambiguous. The CDR3 is 17 amino acids. V lost 2 bases and J 4 bases, leaving 18 bases between the germline ends. Germline V gene lookup returns CDR1 SGHRS and CDR2 YFSETQ.

The chain recombines TRBV11-1 with TRBJ1-2; 10 positions match TRBD1. The J segment lost 2 bases and the V segment lost 5 bases, leaving 2 bases of the junction unmatched. Germline CDR1 reads SGHAT; CDR2 reads FQDESV (reference sequence). This CDR3 contains 14 residues. The CDR3 coding sequence is TGTGCCAGCAGCAGGGGACAGGGGAACTATGGCTACACCTTC. Translating it yields CASSRGQGNYGYTF.

This sequence joins TRBV5-4 and TRBJ2-6; 10 bases fit TRBD1. This CDR3 has 18 amino acids. J was trimmed by 0 bases and V by 4 bases; bases with no gene match: 7. Germline CDR1 SGHNT, CDR2 YYREEE (reference sequence). CDR3 nucleotide sequence: TGTGCCAGCAGCAAGCGGACAGGGGGTCACTCTGGGGCCAACGTCCTGACTTTC. Residues: CASSKRTGGHSGANVLTF.

This sequence joins TRBV4-2 and TRBJ2-7; D tentatively fits TRBD1 or TRBD2 (7 bases each). The CDR3 has 14 amino acids. Trimming left V 0 bases short and J 4 bases short, with 10 bases between. Germline assignment: CDR1 LGHNA and CDR2 YNFKEQ. In DNA form, the CDR3 reads TGTGCCAGCAGCCAAGACAGGGGGGGGTACGAGCAGTACTTC. This encodes CASSQDRGGYEQYF.

V usage is TRBV6-5 and J usage is TRBJ1-1; 7 nucleotides line up with TRBD1. Looked up from germline, CDR1 is MNHEY and CDR2 is SVGAGI. The V and J ends lost 7 bases and 7 bases, in that order; junction bases with no gene match: 12. The CDR3 spans 14 residues. The CDR3 loop reads CASNLSLNRGEAFF. CDR3 nucleotide sequence: TGTGCCAGCAATCTATCATTAAACAGGGGTGAAGCTTTCTTT.

A remark on this clone: Sequence at one end of the junction differs from germline and may be a read error. The V gene is TRBV5-1, the J gene TRBJ1-3; D is possibly TRBD1 (5 bases). CDR1 and CDR2 (germline): SGHRS, YFSETQ. This CDR3 comprises 15 residues. Here the CDR3 reads CASRSGTIVGDTIYF. CDR3 nucleotide sequence: TGCGCCAGCAGGTCCGGGACCATCGTTGGAGACACCATATATTTT.

V and J are TRBV12-3 or TRBV12-4 and TRBJ1-4; no clear D. The V end was cut by 2 bases, the J end by 5 bases, with 6 bases between. This CDR3 contains 13 residues. In DNA form, the CDR3 reads TGTGCCAGCAGTTTATGGGTAAATGAAAAACTGTTTTTT. It is translated as CASSLWVNEKLFF.

This CDR3 is CASSTWLAGASLTDTQYF. The CDR3 DNA follows: TGTGCCAGTAGTACGTGGCTAGCGGGGGCTTCCCTCACAGATACGCAGTATTTT. The genes are TRBV19 and TRBJ2-3, with 10 bases that match TRBD2. The trim removed 4 bases at V and 2 bases at J, leaving 12 bases unmatched. This CDR3 comprises 18 residues. Germline V gene lookup returns CDR1 LNHDA and CDR2 SQIVND (reference sequence). Variable domain in full (rest from reference TRBV19 and TRBJ2-3): DGGITQSPKYLFRKEGQNVTLSCEQNLNHDAMYWYRQDPGQGLRLIYYSQIVNDFQKGDIAEGYSVSREKKESFPLTVTSAQKNPTAFYLCASSTWLAGASLTDTQYFGPGTRLTVL.

V and J are TRBV3-1 (or the pseudogene TRBV3-2) and TRBJ2-3; 7 bases fit TRBD2. The CDR3 sequence is 16 residues long. V trimming: 4 bases; J trimming: 2 bases; junction bases outside the gene matches: 9. Germline-derived CDR1 and CDR2 are LGHDT and YNNKEL (reference sequence). The CDR3 nucleotides read TGTGCCAGCAGCCGACTGAGCGGGGCCTACACAGATACGCAGTATTTT. It is translated as CASSRLSGAYTDTQYF.

The rearrangement links TRBV15 to TRBJ1-1; D gene ambiguous. V was trimmed by 6 bases and J by 2 bases, leaving 13 bases between them. CDR1 and CDR2 (germline): LNHNV, YYDKDF (reference sequence). The CDR3 length is 14 residues. In DNA form, the CDR3 reads TGTGCCACCAGTCGGCCCCGAGCCAACACTGAAGCTTTCTTT. It specifies CATSRPRANTEAFF.

J is TRBJ1-4 and V is TRBV5-1; 7 nucleotides agree with TRBD1. In germline, CDR1 is SGHRS, CDR2 YFSETQ. The CDR3 length is 15 residues. Trimming at V came to 4 bases and at J to 8 bases, leaving 11 bases not matched to a gene. In nucleotides, the CDR3 is TGCGCCAGCAGCCCTAATACAGGGGAAGGCGAAAAACTGTTTTTT. Translation: CASSPNTGEGEKLFF. The full variable domain, with the rest looked up from reference TRBV5-1 and TRBJ1-4, is KAGVTQTPRYLIKTRGQQVTLSCSPISGHRSVSWYQQTPGQGLQFLFEYFSETQRNKGNFPGRFSGRQFSNSRSEMNVSTLELGDSALYLCASSPNTGEGEKLFFGSGTQLSVL.

The rearrangement links TRBV2 to TRBJ2-7, with D perhaps TRBD1 (5 bases). Trimming removed 7 bases at V and 4 bases at J, with 14 bases between. The germline V gene has CDR1 SNHLY and CDR2 FYNNEI. The CDR3 sequence is 13 residues long. CDR3 nucleotides: TGTGCCAGCAAGGCAGACAGCCAATACGAGCAGTACTTC. It translates to CASKADSQYEQYF.

The V call is TRBV2, the J call TRBJ2-3, with D uncertain. The CDR3 loop spans 12 amino acids. CDR1 is SNHLY and CDR2 is FYNNEI in the germline V gene. Trimming removed 4 bases at V and 6 bases at J, with 8 bases between. CDR3: CASSGAEDTQYF. The CDR3 nucleotides are TGTGCCAGCAGTGGGGCCGAGGATACGCAGTATTTT.

The chain is built from TRBV6-5 and TRBJ1-3; 8 bases agree with TRBD1. CDR1 and CDR2 from the germline V gene are MNHEY and SVGAGI. V was clipped by 6 bases and J by 6 bases; unmatched bases: 10. This CDR3 comprises 15 residues. In DNA, the CDR3 is TGTGCCAGCAGCGACAGGGGAGCGATCTCAAACACCATATATTTT. Protein: CASSDRGAISNTIYF.

Of note for this clone: A junction boundary mismatches the germline segment, possibly from a read error. The chain recombines TRBV11-2 with TRBJ1-1; 7 bases map to TRBD1. This CDR3 region has 17 residues. The germline gives CDR1 SGHAT, CDR2 FQNNGV. The CDR3, as DNA: TGTGCCAGCACCTTAAGAAGGAGGGGGCGAAGTGGCACTGAAGCTTTCTTT. It yields the protein CASTLRRRGRSGTEAFF.

The chain carries TRBV27 and TRBJ2-1, with 8 bases lining up with TRBD2. The V and J ends lost 2 bases and 6 bases, in that order; junction bases with no gene match: 15. The CDR3 sequence is 18 residues long. Germline values: CDR1 MNHEY, CDR2 SMNVEV (reference sequence). CDR3 DNA sequence: TGTGCCAGCAGTTTAAGCCCTTTTGCGGGGGGAATTAGCAATGAGCAGTTCTTC. Its protein product is CASSLSPFAGGISNEQFF.

The V call is TRBV21-1, the J call TRBJ1-2; TRBD1 is taken as the D call from the table, unchecked against the DNA. TRBV21-1 is a recognized pseudogene. CDR3 length equals 16 residues. The CDR3 DNA reads as TGTGCCAGCAGCAAAGCGCTAACCAGGGGGCAGGATGGCTACACCTTC. This sequence encodes CASSKALTRGQDGYTF.

V and J are TRBV24-1 and TRBJ2-1; 9 bases align to TRBD1. Germline V gene sequence: CDR1 KGHDR, CDR2 SFDVKD. The CDR3 consists of 16 residues. Losses at the gene ends were 2 bases for V and 7 bases for J; bases not matched to a gene: 8. CDR3 coding DNA: TGTGCCACCAGTGATTCGCGGGACAGGGTTTGGAATGAGCAGTTCTTC. The encoded protein is CATSDSRDRVWNEQFF.

Here the CDR3 DNA reads TGCAGCGTAAGGACAGTGGTGAACACCGGGGAGCTGTTTTTT. It specifies CSVRTVVNTGELFF. The chain employs TRBV29-1 and TRBJ2-2, with D perhaps matching TRBD1 (6 bases). V lost 6 bases and J lost 1, with 12 bases in between. Germline V lookup: CDR1 SQVTM, CDR2 ANQGSEA. The CDR3 length is 14 residues.

This clone appeared a single time. The rearrangement uses TRBV11-3 and TRBJ2-1; tentatively, D is TRBD1 (6 bases). CDR1 is SGHNT and CDR2 is YENEEA in the germline V gene. Trimming took 3 bases from V and 5 from J, leaving 11 bases between them. This CDR3 contains 14 residues. The CDR3: CASSLGASDNEQFF. The CDR3 nucleotides read TGTGCCAGCAGCTTGGGGGCGTCCGACAATGAGCAGTTCTTC.